Below are 12 T cell receptor beta chains sequenced from a single sample in a study of regulatory T cells in long-lasting Graves disease. Time point: newly diagnosed GD, antithyroid drugs for less than 3 months. Extracted RNA from PBMCs served as the source of the TCR library. CDR3-region Arm-PCR and iRepertoire HTBI primers produced the TCR beta libraries. One entry per CDR3 protein results from TCRdb running MiXCR on the multiplex PCR reads. The sample has about 470,000 distinct CDR3 sequences, about 17% seen once. The same specimen was also included in a second study, on T cells in Graves' hyperthyroidism and ophthalmopathy.

This specimen consisted of peripheral blood mononuclear cells (PBMCs), obtained at new diagnosis, from a patient treated with antithyroid drugs. The receptors originated from a man between 40 and 49 years old with Graves disease.

At least ten counts were recorded for this clonotype. This rearrangement joins TRBV20-1 to TRBJ2-7; D is possibly TRBD2 (5 bases). V lost 5 bases to trimming and J lost 7 bases, with 18 bases between them. Germline V CDR1 and CDR2: DFQATT, SNEGSKA (reference sequence). The CDR3 runs to 13 residues. CDR3 in DNA: TGCAGTGCTGACTGGGTCTCTCGGAGGGAGCAGTACTTC. Its protein is CSADWVSRREQYF.

This clonotype has just a few counts. The chain carries TRBV20-1 and TRBJ1-5, with TRBD1 as a possible D gene (6 bases). Trimming cost V 3 bases and J 7 bases, with 19 bases left between them. Germline V gives CDR1 DFQATT, CDR2 SNEGSKA (reference sequence). The CDR3 runs to 15 residues. This CDR3 is CSASSAYRDLQPQHF. As DNA, the CDR3 is TGCAGTGCTAGTTCCGCATACAGGGACCTCCAGCCCCAGCATTTT.

CDR3 protein: CSVEGGAPTSRGIPYNEQFF. The CDR3 DNA is TGCAGCGTTGAAGGGGGGGCCCCGACTAGCAGGGGAATACCCTACAATGAGCAGTTCTTC. The chain carries TRBV29-1 and TRBJ2-1, with a possible D match to TRBD2 (7 bases). The V end was cut by 1 base, the J end by 2 bases, with 27 bases between. This CDR3 is built from 20 residues. CDR1 and CDR2 from the germline V gene are SQVTM and ANQGSEA.

This clonotype occurred many times. This sequence joins TRBV30 and TRBJ1-2; D is uncertain. The germline V gene has CDR1 GTSNPN and CDR2 SVGIG (reference sequence). With 5 bases removed from V and 8 bases from J, the gap between germline ends came to 15 bases. This CDR3 has 12 amino acids. The CDR3 DNA reads as TGTGCCTGGGGCCTGAGTTCGGGCGGCTACACCTTC. As protein: CAWGLSSGGYTF.

This clonotype has ten or more counts. J is TRBJ2-1 and V is TRBV27, with D possibly being TRBD2 (6 bases). The CDR3 is 15 amino acids. From germline, CDR1 is MNHEY and CDR2 SMNVEV (reference sequence). Trimming cost V 7 bases and J 3 bases, with 16 bases left between them. CDR3: CASTLGPEGYNEQFF. The CDR3 region has the DNA TGTGCCAGCACCCTGGGCCCGGAGGGCTACAATGAGCAGTTCTTC.

This clonotype was seen at least ten times. The chain is built from TRBV6-2 or TRBV6-3 and TRBJ2-5; D call uncertain. V shed 5 bases and J shed 2 bases, with 12 bases lying between them. The CDR3 has 14 amino acids. Germline values: CDR1 MNHEY, CDR2 SVGEGT. The CDR3 nucleotides read TGTGCCAGCAGTGAAGCCCGGCGGCAAGAGACCCAGTACTTC. This encodes CASSEARRQETQYF.

This clonotype has ten or more counts. The chain couples TRBV9 to TRBJ2-7, with 7 positions matching TRBD2. The CDR3 consists of 14 residues. The germline V gene has CDR1 SGDLS and CDR2 YYNGEE. Germline trimming cut 3 bases from V and 2 bases from J; bases unmatched to any gene: 5. Here the CDR3 reads CASSEGLGPYEQYF. CDR3 coding DNA: TGTGCCAGCAGCGAAGGACTAGGTCCCTACGAGCAGTACTTC.

This clonotype occurred many times. The chain uses TRBV2 and TRBJ2-5; 12 bases are shared with TRBD1. This CDR3 comprises 17 residues. V shed 3 bases, J shed 5 bases, and the junction held 10 bases outside the gene matches. Germline-derived CDR1 and CDR2 are SNHLY and FYNNEI. The CDR3 here is CASSDVGDRGRRETQYF. In nucleotides, the CDR3 is TGTGCCAGCAGTGATGTGGGGGACAGGGGGCGTCGGGAGACCCAGTACTTC. Variable domain in full (rest from reference TRBV2 and TRBJ2-5): EPEVTQTPSHQVTQMGQEVILRCVPISNHLYFYWYRQILGQKVEFLVSFYNNEISEKSEIFDDQFSVERPDGSNFTLKIRSTKLEDSAMYFCASSDVGDRGRRETQYFGPGTRLLVL.

The chain uses TRBV6-1 and TRBJ1-5; 9 nucleotides line up with TRBD1. The CDR3 totals 18 residues. The trim removed 6 bases at V and 6 bases at J, leaving 18 bases unmatched. Per germline, CDR1 MNHNS and CDR2 SASEGT. This chain's CDR3 is CASSTNWDRVVMGQPQHF. As DNA, the CDR3 is TGTGCCAGCAGCACCAATTGGGACAGGGTTGTTATGGGTCAGCCCCAGCATTTT.

In the case of this clonotype: A much more abundant neighbour one base away suggests this may be a read error. The chain joins TRBV2 to TRBJ1-6, with a possible D match to TRBD1 (5 bases). This CDR3 contains 12 residues. Germline V gene lookup returns CDR1 SNHLY and CDR2 FYNNEI. The CDR3 protein is CSSTPGNSPLHF. The CDR3 bases are TGTTCCAGCACCCCAGGGAATTCACCCCTCCACTTT. The whole variable domain, remainder taken from reference TRBV2 and TRBJ1-6, is EPEVTQTPSHQVTQMGQEVILRCVPISNHLYFYWYRQILGQKVEFLVSFYNNEISEKSEIFDDQFSVERPDGSNFTLKIRSTKLEDSAMYFCSSTPGNSPLHFGNGTRLTVT.

The sample holds many counts of this clonotype. The V and J genes are TRBV5-1 and TRBJ2-2; TRBD1 matches 9 bases. The junction had 4 bases not matched to a gene; V was cut back by 3 bases and J by 1 base. This CDR3 contains 16 residues. From germline, CDR1 is SGHRS and CDR2 YFSETQ. The CDR3 sequence: CASSSPGQGNTGELFF. CDR3 coding DNA: TGCGCCAGCAGCTCACCGGGACAGGGGAACACCGGGGAGCTGTTTTTT.

This clonotype was seen ten or more times. The chain employs TRBV20-1 and TRBJ1-1; perhaps TRBD1 as D (5 bases). There are 13 residues in the CDR3. Germline CDR1 reads DFQATT; CDR2 reads SNEGSKA (reference sequence). The ends were cut back, 6 bases at V and 0 bases at J, with 11 bases in the middle. CDR3 DNA sequence: TGCAGTGCCCAAGACAGCCTGAACACTGAAGCTTTCTTT. Protein product: CSAQDSLNTEAFF.